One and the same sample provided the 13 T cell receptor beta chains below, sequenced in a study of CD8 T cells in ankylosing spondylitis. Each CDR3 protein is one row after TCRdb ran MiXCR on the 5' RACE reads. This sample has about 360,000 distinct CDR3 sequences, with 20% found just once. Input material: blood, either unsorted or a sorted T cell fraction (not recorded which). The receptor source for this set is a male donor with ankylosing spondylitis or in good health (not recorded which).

The chain's CDR3 is CASSLAWAGGEETQYF. Here the CDR3 DNA reads TGTGCCAGCAGCTTAGCGTGGGCGGGGGGAGAAGAGACCCAGTACTTC. V is TRBV7-2 and J is TRBJ2-5; 8 bases fit TRBD2. V shed 0 bases and J 3 bases; nucleotides not matched to a gene: 6. The CDR3 has 16 amino acids. CDR1 is SGHTA and CDR2 is FQGNSA in the germline V gene.

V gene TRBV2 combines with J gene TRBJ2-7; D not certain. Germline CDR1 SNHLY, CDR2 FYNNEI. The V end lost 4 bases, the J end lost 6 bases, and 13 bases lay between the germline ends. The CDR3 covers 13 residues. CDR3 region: CASSGQRPSEQYF. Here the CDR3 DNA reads TGTGCCAGCAGTGGGCAGAGGCCCTCCGAGCAGTACTTC.

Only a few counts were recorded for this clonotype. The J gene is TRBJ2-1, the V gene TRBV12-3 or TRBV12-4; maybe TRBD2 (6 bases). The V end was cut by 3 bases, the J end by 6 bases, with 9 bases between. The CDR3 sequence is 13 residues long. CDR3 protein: CASSFRDSNEQFF. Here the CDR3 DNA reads TGTGCCAGCAGTTTCCGGGACTCCAATGAGCAGTTCTTC.

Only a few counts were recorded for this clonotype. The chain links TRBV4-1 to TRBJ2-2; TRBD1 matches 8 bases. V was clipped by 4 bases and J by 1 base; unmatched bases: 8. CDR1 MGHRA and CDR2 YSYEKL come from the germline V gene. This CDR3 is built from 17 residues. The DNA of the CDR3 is TGCGCCAGCAGCCCAATGCGAACAGGGGGGAACACCGGGGAGCTGTTTTTT. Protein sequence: CASSPMRTGGNTGELFF.

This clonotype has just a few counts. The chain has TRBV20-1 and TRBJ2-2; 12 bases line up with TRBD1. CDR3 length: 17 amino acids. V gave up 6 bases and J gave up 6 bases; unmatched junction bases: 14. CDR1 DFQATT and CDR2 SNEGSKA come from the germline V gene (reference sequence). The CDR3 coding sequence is TGCAGTGCCCCCCACCCGGGACAGGGGGCGCGGCCCGGGGAGCTGTTTTTT. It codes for CSAPHPGQGARPGELFF.

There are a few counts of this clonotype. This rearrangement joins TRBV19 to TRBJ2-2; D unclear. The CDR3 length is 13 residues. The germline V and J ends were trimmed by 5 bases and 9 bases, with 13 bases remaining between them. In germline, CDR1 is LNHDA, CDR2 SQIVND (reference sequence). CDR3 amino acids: CASSDNYLWELFF. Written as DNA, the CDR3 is TGTGCCAGTAGTGACAACTACCTCTGGGAGCTGTTTTTT.

CDR3 in amino acids: CASSRTGGIGELFF. Written as DNA, the CDR3 is TGTGCCAGCAGCCGAACTGGGGGTATCGGGGAGCTGTTTTTT. The J gene is TRBJ2-2, the V gene TRBV4-2; tentatively, D is TRBD1 or TRBD2 (5 bases each). The CDR3 extends over 14 amino acids. CDR1 and CDR2 from the germline V gene are LGHNA and YNFKEQ. V lost 4 bases to trimming and J lost 7 bases, with 13 bases between them.

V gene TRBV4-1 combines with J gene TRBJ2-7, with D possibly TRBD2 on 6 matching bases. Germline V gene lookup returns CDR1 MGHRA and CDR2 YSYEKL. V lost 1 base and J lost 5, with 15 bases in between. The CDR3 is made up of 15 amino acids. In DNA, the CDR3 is TGCGCCAGCAGCCAAGGACGGGGGTTTGTAGACGAGCAGTACTTC. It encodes CASSQGRGFVDEQYF.

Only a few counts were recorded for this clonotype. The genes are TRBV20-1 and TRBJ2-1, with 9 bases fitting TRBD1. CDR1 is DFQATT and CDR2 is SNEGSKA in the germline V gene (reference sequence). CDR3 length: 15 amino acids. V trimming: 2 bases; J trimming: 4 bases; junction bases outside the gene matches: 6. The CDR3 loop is CSARIPGQGYNEQFF. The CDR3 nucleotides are TGCAGTGCTAGAATACCGGGACAGGGTTACAATGAGCAGTTCTTC.

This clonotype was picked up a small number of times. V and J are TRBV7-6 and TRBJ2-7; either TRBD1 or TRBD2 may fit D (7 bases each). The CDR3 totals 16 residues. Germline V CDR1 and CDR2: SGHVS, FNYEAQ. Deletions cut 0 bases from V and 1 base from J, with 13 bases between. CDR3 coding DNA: TGTGCCAGCAGCTTAGCGCGGGGGACAGTTTCCTACGAGCAGTACTTC. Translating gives CASSLARGTVSYEQYF.

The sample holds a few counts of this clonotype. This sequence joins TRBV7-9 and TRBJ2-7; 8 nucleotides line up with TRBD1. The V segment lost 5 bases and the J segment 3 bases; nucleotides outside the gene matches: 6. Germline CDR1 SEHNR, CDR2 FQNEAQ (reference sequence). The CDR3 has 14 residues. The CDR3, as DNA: TGTGCCAGCAGCCACCGGGACAGGAGCTACGAGCAGTACTTC. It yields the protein CASSHRDRSYEQYF.

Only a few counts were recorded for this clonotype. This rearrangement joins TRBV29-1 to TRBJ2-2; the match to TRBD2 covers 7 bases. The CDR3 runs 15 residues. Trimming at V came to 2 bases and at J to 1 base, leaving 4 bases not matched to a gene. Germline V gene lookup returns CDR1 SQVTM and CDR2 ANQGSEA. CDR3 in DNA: TGCAGCGTTGAACGGTTAGCGGGGAACACCGGGGAGCTGTTTTTT. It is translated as CSVERLAGNTGELFF.

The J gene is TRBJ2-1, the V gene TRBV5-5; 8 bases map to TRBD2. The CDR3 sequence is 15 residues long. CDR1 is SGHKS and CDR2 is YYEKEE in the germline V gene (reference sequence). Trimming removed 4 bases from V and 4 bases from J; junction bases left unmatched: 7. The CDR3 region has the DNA TGTGCCAGCAGCAAGACTAGCGAAGGTTACAATGAGCAGTTCTTC. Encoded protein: CASSKTSEGYNEQFF.